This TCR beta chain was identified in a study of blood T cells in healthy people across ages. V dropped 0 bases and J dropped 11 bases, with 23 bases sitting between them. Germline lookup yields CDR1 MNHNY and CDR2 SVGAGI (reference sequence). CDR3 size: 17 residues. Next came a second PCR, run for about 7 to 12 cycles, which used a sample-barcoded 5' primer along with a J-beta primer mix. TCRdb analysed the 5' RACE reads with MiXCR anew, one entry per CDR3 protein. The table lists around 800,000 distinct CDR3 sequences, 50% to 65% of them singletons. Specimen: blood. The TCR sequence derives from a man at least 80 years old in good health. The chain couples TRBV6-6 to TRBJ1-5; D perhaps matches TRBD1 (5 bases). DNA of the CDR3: TGTGCCAGCAGTTACTCGATCTTTAGGACACACAGGAGTGCCCAGCATTTT. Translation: CASSYSIFRTHRSAQHF.